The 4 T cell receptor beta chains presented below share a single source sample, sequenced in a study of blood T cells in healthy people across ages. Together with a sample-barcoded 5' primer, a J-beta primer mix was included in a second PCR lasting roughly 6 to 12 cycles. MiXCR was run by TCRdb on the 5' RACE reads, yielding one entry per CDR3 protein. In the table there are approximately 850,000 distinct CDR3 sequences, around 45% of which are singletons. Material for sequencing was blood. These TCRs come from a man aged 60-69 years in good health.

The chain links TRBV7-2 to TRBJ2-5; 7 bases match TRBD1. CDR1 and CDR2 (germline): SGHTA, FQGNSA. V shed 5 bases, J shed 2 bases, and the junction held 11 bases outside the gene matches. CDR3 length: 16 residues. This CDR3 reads CASSANRGIGQETQYF. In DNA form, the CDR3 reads TGTGCCAGCAGCGCAAACAGGGGTATTGGACAAGAGACCCAGTACTTC.

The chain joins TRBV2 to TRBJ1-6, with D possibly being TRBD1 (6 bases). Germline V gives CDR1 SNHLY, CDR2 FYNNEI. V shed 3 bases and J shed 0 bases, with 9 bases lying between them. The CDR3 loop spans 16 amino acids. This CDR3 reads CASSEGGRSYNSPLHF. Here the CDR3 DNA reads TGTGCCAGCAGTGAGGGGGGGCGCTCCTATAATTCACCCCTCCACTTT.

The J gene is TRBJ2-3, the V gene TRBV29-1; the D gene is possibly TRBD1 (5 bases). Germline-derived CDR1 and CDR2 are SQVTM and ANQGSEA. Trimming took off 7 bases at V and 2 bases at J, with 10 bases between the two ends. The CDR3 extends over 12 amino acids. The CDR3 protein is CSGGPSTDTQYF. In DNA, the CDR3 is TGCAGCGGGGGCCCCTCCACAGATACGCAGTATTTT.

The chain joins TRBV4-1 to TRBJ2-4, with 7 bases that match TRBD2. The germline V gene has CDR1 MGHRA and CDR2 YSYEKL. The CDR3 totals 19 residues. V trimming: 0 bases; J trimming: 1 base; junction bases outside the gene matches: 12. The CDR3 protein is CASSQDTAGIKVAKNIQYF. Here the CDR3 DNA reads TGCGCCAGCAGCCAAGATACAGCGGGGATCAAGGTGGCCAAAAACATTCAGTACTTC.